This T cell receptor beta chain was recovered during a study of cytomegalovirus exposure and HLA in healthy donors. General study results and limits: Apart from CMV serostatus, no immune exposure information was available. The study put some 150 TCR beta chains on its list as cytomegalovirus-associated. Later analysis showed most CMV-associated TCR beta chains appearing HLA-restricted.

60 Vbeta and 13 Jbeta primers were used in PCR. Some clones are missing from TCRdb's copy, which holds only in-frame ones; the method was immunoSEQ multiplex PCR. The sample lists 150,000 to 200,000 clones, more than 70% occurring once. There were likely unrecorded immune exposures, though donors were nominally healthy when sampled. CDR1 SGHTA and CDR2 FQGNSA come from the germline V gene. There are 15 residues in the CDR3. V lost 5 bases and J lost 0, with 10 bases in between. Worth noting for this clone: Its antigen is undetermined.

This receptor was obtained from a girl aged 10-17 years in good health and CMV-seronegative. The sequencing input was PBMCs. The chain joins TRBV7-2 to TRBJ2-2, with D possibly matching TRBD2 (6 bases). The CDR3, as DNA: TGTGCCAGCAGCCCCTCGGGGGCGAACACCGGGGAGCTGTTTTTT. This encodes CASSPSGANTGELFF.